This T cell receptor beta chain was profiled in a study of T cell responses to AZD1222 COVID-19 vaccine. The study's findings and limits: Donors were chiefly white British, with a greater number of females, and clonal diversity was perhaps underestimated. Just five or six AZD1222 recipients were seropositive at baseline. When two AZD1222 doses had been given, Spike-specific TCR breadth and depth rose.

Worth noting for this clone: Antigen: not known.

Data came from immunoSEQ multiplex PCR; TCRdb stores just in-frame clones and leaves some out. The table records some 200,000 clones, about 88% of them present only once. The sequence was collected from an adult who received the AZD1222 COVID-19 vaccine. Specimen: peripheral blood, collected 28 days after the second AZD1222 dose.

The CDR3 DNA sequence: TGTGCCAGCAGCGTAGACCCTAGCGGCGGCATTCAGTACTTC. Its translation is CASSVDPSGGIQYF. This chain links TRBV9 with TRBJ2-4; 7 nucleotides align to TRBD2. CDR3 length: 14 residues. CDR1 is SGDLS and CDR2 is YYNGEE in the germline V gene. J gave up 9 bases and V 0 bases, and 6 bases lay outside the gene matches.